Following are 9 T cell receptor beta chains from one sample sequenced in a study of T cell responses to AZD1222 COVID-19 vaccine. Sequencing was performed with immunoSEQ multiplex PCR; in TCRdb, only in-frame clones are kept and a portion is missing. The sample has about 150,000 clones, 90% seen once. Sequenced material: peripheral blood, taken 28 days after the second AZD1222 dose. The receptors originated from an adult who received the AZD1222 COVID-19 vaccine.

V usage is TRBV27 and J usage is TRBJ2-5; D perhaps matches TRBD1 (6 bases). This CDR3 comprises 15 residues. CDR1 and CDR2 from the germline V gene are MNHEY and SMNVEV (reference sequence). V was trimmed by 5 bases and J by 7 bases, leaving 20 bases between them. The CDR3 is CASSGGQWNLGTQYF. CDR3 DNA sequence: TGTGCCAGCAGTGGCGGACAGTGGAATTTGGGGACCCAGTACTTC.

This chain links TRBV11-2 with TRBJ2-3; D uncertain. Per the germline V gene, CDR1 is SGHAT and CDR2 is FQNNGV. This CDR3 is built from 11 residues. The V and J ends lost 5 bases and 10 bases respectively, with 10 bases between them. CDR3 sequence: CASSPRRAQYF. The CDR3, as DNA: TGTGCCAGCAGCCCAAGACGGGCGCAGTATTTT.

The chain combines TRBV5-1 with TRBJ2-7, with 13 nucleotides matching TRBD2. The CDR3 runs to 14 residues. Per the germline V gene, CDR1 is SGHRS and CDR2 is YFSETQ. V lost 5 bases and J lost 4; bases outside the gene matches: 3. The DNA of the CDR3 is TGCGCCAGCAGACTGGGACTAGCGGGATACGAGCAGTACTTC. It encodes CASRLGLAGYEQYF.

J is TRBJ1-1 and V is TRBV30, with 8 nucleotides matching TRBD1. V trimming: 2 bases; J trimming: 8 bases; junction bases outside the gene matches: 7. The CDR3 consists of 13 residues. Germline CDR1 and CDR2: GTSNPN and SVGIG (reference sequence). CDR3 residues: CAWSFGGQAEAFF. The CDR3, as DNA: TGTGCCTGGAGTTTCGGGGGACAGGCAGAAGCTTTCTTT. The variable domain in full, completed from reference TRBV30 and TRBJ1-1, reads SQTIHQWPATLVQPVGSPLSLECTVEGTSNPNLYWYRQAAGRGLQLLFYSVGIGQISSEVPQNLSASRPQDRQFILSSKKLLLSDSGFYLCAWSFGGQAEAFFGQGTRLTVV.

The chain carries TRBV30 and TRBJ1-2; D is possibly TRBD1 (5 bases). The CDR3 sequence is 13 residues long. Germline-derived CDR1 and CDR2 are GTSNPN and SVGIG (reference sequence). The V gene lost 3 bases and the J gene lost 8 bases, with 16 bases spanning the gap. For the CDR3, the DNA is TGTGCCTGGAGCGGGGCGCGGGTCCTGGGCTACACCTTC. Translating gives CAWSGARVLGYTF. The complete variable domain, with remaining parts taken from reference TRBV30 and TRBJ1-2, reads SQTIHQWPATLVQPVGSPLSLECTVEGTSNPNLYWYRQAAGRGLQLLFYSVGIGQISSEVPQNLSASRPQDRQFILSSKKLLLSDSGFYLCAWSGARVLGYTFGSGTRLTVV.

The chain has TRBV6-1 and TRBJ2-7, with 11 bases identical to TRBD1. This CDR3 has 16 amino acids. Per germline, CDR1 MNHNS and CDR2 SASEGT. Germline trimming cut 2 bases from V and 3 bases from J; bases unmatched to any gene: 6. CDR3 nucleotide sequence: TGTGCCAGCAGTGAAATTACCGGGACAGGGGGCTACGAGCAGTACTTC. It encodes CASSEITGTGGYEQYF.

The gene calls are TRBV7-2 and TRBJ1-5, with no clear D. CDR1 and CDR2 from the germline V gene are SGHTA and FQGNSA. The CDR3 runs to 13 residues. With 5 bases removed from V and 3 bases from J, the gap between germline ends came to 8 bases. DNA for the CDR3: TGTGCCAGCAGCCCGTTTTACAATCAGCCCCAGCATTTT. Encoded protein: CASSPFYNQPQHF.

This clone turned up a few times. This chain connects TRBV2 to TRBJ1-5; D is uncertain. The V and J ends lost 8 bases and 2 bases respectively, with 10 bases between them. CDR3 size: 13 residues. Germline V gene sequence: CDR1 SNHLY, CDR2 FYNNEI. This CDR3 is CASQAEGNQPQHF. In DNA form, the CDR3 reads TGTGCCAGCCAGGCCGAGGGCAATCAGCCCCAGCATTTT.

This clone showed up just a few times. The J gene is TRBJ2-1, the V gene TRBV30, with D perhaps matching TRBD2 (5 bases). CDR1 and CDR2 from the germline V gene are GTSNPN and SVGIG (reference sequence). This CDR3 spans 16 amino acids. Trimming took off 1 base at V and 0 bases at J, with 13 bases between the two ends. CDR3 loop: CAWSGGYRTSYNEQFF. In DNA, the CDR3 is TGTGCCTGGAGTGGAGGGTATCGGACCTCCTACAATGAGCAGTTCTTC. Variable domain in full (rest from reference TRBV30 and TRBJ2-1): SQTIHQWPATLVQPVGSPLSLECTVEGTSNPNLYWYRQAAGRGLQLLFYSVGIGQISSEVPQNLSASRPQDRQFILSSKKLLLSDSGFYLCAWSGGYRTSYNEQFFGPGTRLTVL.